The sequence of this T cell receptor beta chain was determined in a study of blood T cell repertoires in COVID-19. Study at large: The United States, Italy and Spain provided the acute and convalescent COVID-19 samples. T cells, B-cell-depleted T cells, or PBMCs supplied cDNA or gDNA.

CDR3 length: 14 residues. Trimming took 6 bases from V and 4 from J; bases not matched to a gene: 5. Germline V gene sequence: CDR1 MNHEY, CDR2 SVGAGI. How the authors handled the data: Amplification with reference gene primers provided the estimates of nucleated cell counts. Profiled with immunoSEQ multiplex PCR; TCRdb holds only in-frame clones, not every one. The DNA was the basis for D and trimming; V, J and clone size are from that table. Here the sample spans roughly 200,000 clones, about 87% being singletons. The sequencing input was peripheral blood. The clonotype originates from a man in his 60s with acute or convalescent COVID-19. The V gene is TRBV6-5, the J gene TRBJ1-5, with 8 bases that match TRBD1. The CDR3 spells CASSRGQANQPQHF. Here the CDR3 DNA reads TGTGCCAGCAGCCGGGGACAGGCTAATCAGCCCCAGCATTTT.